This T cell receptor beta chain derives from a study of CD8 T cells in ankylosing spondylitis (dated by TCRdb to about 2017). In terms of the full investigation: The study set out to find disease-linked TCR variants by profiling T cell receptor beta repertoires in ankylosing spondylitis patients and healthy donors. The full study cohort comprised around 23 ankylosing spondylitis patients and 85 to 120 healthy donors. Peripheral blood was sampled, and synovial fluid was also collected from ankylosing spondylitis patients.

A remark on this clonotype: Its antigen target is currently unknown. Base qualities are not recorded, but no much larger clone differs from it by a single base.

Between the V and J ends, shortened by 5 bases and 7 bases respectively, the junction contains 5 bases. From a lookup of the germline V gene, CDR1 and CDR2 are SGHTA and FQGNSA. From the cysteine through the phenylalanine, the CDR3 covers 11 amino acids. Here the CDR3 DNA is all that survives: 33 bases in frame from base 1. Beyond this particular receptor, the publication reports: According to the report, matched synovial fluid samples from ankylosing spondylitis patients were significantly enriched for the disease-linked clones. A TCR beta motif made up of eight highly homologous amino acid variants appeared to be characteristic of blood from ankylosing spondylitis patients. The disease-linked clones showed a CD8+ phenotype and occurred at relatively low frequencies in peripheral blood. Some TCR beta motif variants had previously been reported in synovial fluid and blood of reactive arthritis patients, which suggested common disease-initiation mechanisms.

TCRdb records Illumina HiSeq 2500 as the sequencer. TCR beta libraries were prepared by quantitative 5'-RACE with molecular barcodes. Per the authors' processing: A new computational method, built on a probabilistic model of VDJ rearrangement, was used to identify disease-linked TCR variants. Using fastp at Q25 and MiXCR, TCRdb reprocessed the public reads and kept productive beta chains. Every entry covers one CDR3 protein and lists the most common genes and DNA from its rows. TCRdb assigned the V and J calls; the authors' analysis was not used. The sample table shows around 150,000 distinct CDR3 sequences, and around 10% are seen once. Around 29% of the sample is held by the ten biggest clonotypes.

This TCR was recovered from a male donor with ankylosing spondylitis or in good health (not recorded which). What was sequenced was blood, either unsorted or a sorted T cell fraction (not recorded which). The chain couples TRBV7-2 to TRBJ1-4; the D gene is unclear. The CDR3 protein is CASSTGEKLFF. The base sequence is TGTGCCAGCAGCACTGGTGAAAAACTGTTTTTT.